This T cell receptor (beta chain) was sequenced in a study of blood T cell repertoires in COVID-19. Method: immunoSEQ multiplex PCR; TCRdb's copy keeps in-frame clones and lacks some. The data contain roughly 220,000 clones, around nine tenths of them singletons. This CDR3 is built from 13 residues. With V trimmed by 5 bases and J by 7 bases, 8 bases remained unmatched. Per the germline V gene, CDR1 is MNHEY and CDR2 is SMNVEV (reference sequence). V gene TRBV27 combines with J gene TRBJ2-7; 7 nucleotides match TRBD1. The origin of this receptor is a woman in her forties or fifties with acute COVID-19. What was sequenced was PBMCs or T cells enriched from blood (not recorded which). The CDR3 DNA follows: TGTGCCAGCAGTGACAGGGAACCGGGGGAGCAGTACTTC. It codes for CASSDREPGEQYF.